Following are 19 T cell receptor beta chains from one sample sequenced in a study of T cells in Graves' hyperthyroidism and ophthalmopathy. Amplified regions were TCR beta CDR3 sequences from RNA transcripts. The TCR CDR3 was amplified in a first-round RT-PCR using the HTBI primer set. TCRdb called the multiplex PCR reads again in MiXCR, with one record for every CDR3 protein. The sample yields some 510,000 distinct CDR3 sequences, under 60% seen once. Sequenced input: peripheral blood or thyroid tissue (not recorded which). These receptors originate from a woman aged 18-29 years with Graves' hyperthyroidism.

This clonotype was found many times. This chain connects TRBV29-1 to TRBJ2-5; a weak D match, TRBD2 (6 bases). Germline V gene data show CDR1 as SQVTM and CDR2 as ANQGSEA. The CDR3 extends over 14 amino acids. The V gene lost 6 bases and the J gene lost 4 bases, with 18 bases spanning the gap. Here the CDR3 reads CSVDGTLGGETQYF. The CDR3 region has the DNA TGCAGCGTCGACGGGACTTTGGGAGGAGAGACCCAGTACTTC.

On this clonotype itself: A much more abundant neighbour one base away suggests this may be a read error. The chain couples TRBV9 to TRBJ1-6; the D is unclear. The CDR3 spans 14 residues. Trimming shortened V by 0 bases and J by 7 bases, and 8 bases separated the two germline ends. Germline CDR1 and CDR2: SGDLS and YYNGEE. CDR3 amino acids: CASSVGVDNSPLHF. The DNA of the CDR3 is TGTGCCAGCAGCGTAGGGGTTGACAATTCACCCCTCCACTTT.

The table lists this clonotype with a count of one. One end of the junction varies from germline; a read error may be responsible. The V gene is TRBV7-9, the J gene TRBJ1-6; no clear D gene. In germline, CDR1 is SEHNR, CDR2 FQNEAQ (reference sequence). This CDR3 has 12 residues. In DNA form, the CDR3 reads TGTGCCATCAGCGCCTATAATTCACCCCTCCACTTT. Protein product: CAISAYNSPLHF.

In regard to this clonotype: A much larger clone sits a single nucleotide away, making a read error possible. The chain joins TRBV7-8 to TRBJ2-7; 7 positions match TRBD2. The ends lost 1 base at V and 6 bases at J; junction bases unmatched: 18. This CDR3 spans 18 amino acids. The germline gives CDR1 SGHVS, CDR2 FQNEAQ. The CDR3 DNA follows: TGTGCCAGCAGCTTAGTTGTTGACGGGGGAGGGCCCGCGTGCGAGCAGTACTTC. As protein: CASSLVVDGGGPACEQYF.

The V and J genes are TRBV19 and TRBJ1-5; TRBD1 might be the D (5 bases). This CDR3 spans 14 amino acids. V was shortened by 2 bases and J by 6 bases, with 11 bases between the two germline ends. CDR1 is LNHDA, CDR2 SQIVND, per germline (reference sequence). CDR3 DNA sequence: TGTGCCAGTAGTATACATTGGGGCGTTCAGCCCCAGCATTTT. The encoded protein is CASSIHWGVQPQHF.

This clonotype was seen at least ten times. This chain connects TRBV24-1 to TRBJ1-5; D remains ambiguous. The CDR3 sequence is 12 residues long. Germline CDR1 is KGHDR and CDR2 is SFDVKD. V was cut by 2 bases and J by 5 bases, with 3 bases left in between. The CDR3 loop is CATSDWDQPQHF. CDR3 DNA: TGTGCCACCAGTGATTGGGATCAGCCCCAGCATTTT.

In its sample, this clonotype was seen many times. The chain is built from TRBV15 and TRBJ1-5; 7 bases map to TRBD1. This CDR3 has 13 residues. Germline V gene lookup returns CDR1 LNHNV and CDR2 YYDKDF (reference sequence). Germline trimming cut 5 bases from V and 8 bases from J; bases unmatched to any gene: 6. The CDR3: CATSLQGGKPQHF. CDR3 nucleotides: TGTGCCACCAGCTTGCAGGGGGGAAAGCCCCAGCATTTT.

This clonotype came up a few times. The chain links TRBV7-6 to TRBJ2-7; TRBD2 matches at 7 bases. CDR3 length equals 13 residues. Trimming at V came to 6 bases and at J to 3 bases, leaving 5 bases not matched to a gene. The germline CDR1 and CDR2 sequences are SGHVS and FNYEAQ. In DNA, the CDR3 is TGTGCCAGCAGTTACGGGGGGAACTACGAGCAGTACTTC. It specifies CASSYGGNYEQYF.

This clonotype has ten or more counts. The chain recombines TRBV25-1 with TRBJ1-1; a possible D gene is TRBD1 (5 bases). Germline assignment: CDR1 MGHDK and CDR2 SYGVNS. This CDR3 is built from 13 residues. With 3 bases removed from V and 2 bases from J, the gap between germline ends came to 7 bases. The CDR3 here is CASSETENTEAFF. In DNA, the CDR3 is TGTGCCAGCAGTGAGACAGAAAACACTGAAGCTTTCTTT.

This clonotype was seen a handful of times. The chain has TRBV10-3 and TRBJ1-5; TRBD1 agrees at 8 bases. This CDR3 contains 18 residues. Trimming removed 3 bases from V and 0 bases from J; junction bases left unmatched: 10. Germline V lookup: CDR1 ENHRY, CDR2 SYGVKD. CDR3 region: CAISERATGASSNQPQHF. As DNA, the CDR3 is TGTGCCATCAGTGAAAGGGCGACAGGGGCCAGTAGCAATCAGCCCCAGCATTTT.

This rearrangement joins TRBV5-6 to TRBJ2-6; D not certain. Looked up from germline, CDR1 is SGHDT and CDR2 is YYEEEE. This CDR3 contains 11 residues. V shed 0 bases and J shed 8 bases, with 0 bases lying between them. CDR3 DNA: TGTGCCAGCAGCTTGGCCAACGTCCTGACTTTC. It codes for CASSLANVLTF.

The rearrangement joins TRBV7-9 to TRBJ2-3; the D is unclear. The V end lost 0 bases, the J end lost 0 bases, and 7 bases lay between the germline ends. The CDR3 contains 15 residues. CDR1 and CDR2 from the germline V gene are SEHNR and FQNEAQ (reference sequence). CDR3 sequence: CASSLAGRSTDTQYF. In DNA, the CDR3 is TGTGCCAGCAGCTTAGCGGGTAGGAGCACAGATACGCAGTATTTT.

This sequence joins TRBV15 and TRBJ2-2; 7 nucleotides agree with TRBD2. This CDR3 is 15 amino acids long. The ends lost 8 bases at V and 0 bases at J; junction bases unmatched: 6. Germline CDR1 LNHNV, CDR2 YYDKDF (reference sequence). CDR3 loop: CATSDGRANTGELFF. The CDR3, as DNA: TGTGCCACCTCCGATGGGAGGGCGAACACCGGGGAGCTGTTTTTT.

Regarding this clonotype: The junction shows a germline mismatch at one end, possibly a read error. The V and J genes are TRBV19 and TRBJ2-7; D is possibly TRBD1 (5 bases). The CDR3 totals 14 residues. The germline V gene has CDR1 LNHDA and CDR2 SQIVND (reference sequence). CDR3 loop: CASSIRARAYEQCF. CDR3 bases: TGTGCCAGTAGTATCAGGGCCCGGGCCTACGAGCAGTGCTTC.

This clonotype was seen more than once but under ten times. The J gene is TRBJ1-1, the V gene TRBV7-2; D remains ambiguous. Germline CDR1 reads SGHTA; CDR2 reads FQGNSA. V gave up 6 bases and J gave up 0 bases, with 11 bases separating them. This CDR3 is 14 amino acids long. The DNA of the CDR3 is TGTGCCAGCAGATATCGTGGTATGAACACTGAAGCTTTCTTT. Amino acid sequence: CASRYRGMNTEAFF. Supplemented by reference TRBV7-2 and TRBJ1-1, the full variable domain reads GAGVSQSPSNKVTEKGKDVELRCDPISGHTALYWYRQSLGQGLEFLIYFQGNSAPDKSGLPSDRFSAERTGGSVSTLTIQRTQQEDSAVYLCASRYRGMNTEAFFGQGTRLTVV.

This clonotype has at least ten counts. The V and J genes are TRBV2 and TRBJ1-5; 7 bases are a match to TRBD1. V dropped 11 bases and J dropped 0; count of bases not matched to a gene: 10. Per germline, CDR1 SNHLY and CDR2 FYNNEI. The CDR3 is 15 residues long. The CDR3: CAYRGDSDSNQPQHF. CDR3 nucleotides: TGTGCCTACCGTGGGGACAGCGATAGCAATCAGCCCCAGCATTTT.

This clonotype was counted a single time. The chain carries TRBV19 and TRBJ2-7, with TRBD2 identical over 7 bases. V was clipped by 9 bases and J by 4 bases; unmatched bases: 15. Germline V gene lookup returns CDR1 LNHDA and CDR2 SQIVND (reference sequence). The CDR3 loop spans 15 amino acids. The CDR3 bases are TGTGCCAGCAGCTCGGCGGGAGAGGTAATGTACGAGCAGTACTTC. This encodes CASSSAGEVMYEQYF.

The chain uses TRBV19 and TRBJ2-7, with TRBD2 matching 16 bases. The CDR3 spans 14 residues. V gave up 11 bases and J gave up 7 bases; unmatched junction bases: 8. Germline loops: CDR1 LNHDA, CDR2 SQIVND (reference sequence). The CDR3 DNA reads as TGTGCCGGGACTAGCGGGAGGGCCTCGGATGAGCAGTACTTC. Translation: CAGTSGRASDEQYF.

The chain joins TRBV7-2 to TRBJ2-7; D is ambiguous. V was trimmed by 4 bases and J by 1 base, leaving 17 bases between them. The CDR3 length is 16 residues. CDR1 is SGHTA and CDR2 is FQGNSA in the germline V gene. This CDR3 reads CASSSPVNNPSYEQYF. In DNA form, the CDR3 reads TGTGCCAGCAGCTCCCCGGTGAATAACCCTTCCTACGAGCAGTACTTC.